These 17 T cell receptor beta chains share one sample of origin, sequenced in a study of T cells in Graves' hyperthyroidism and ophthalmopathy. TCR beta CDR3 regions were amplified from RNA transcripts. The TCR CDR3 first-round RT-PCR relied on the HTBI primer set. One entry per CDR3 protein results from TCRdb running MiXCR on the multiplex PCR reads. The data hold about 300,000 distinct CDR3 sequences, with around 20% observed a single time. Sequenced input: blood. All receptors come from a man aged 50-59 years with Graves' ophthalmopathy.

There are a few counts of this clonotype. The gene calls are TRBV7-9 and TRBJ1-2, with D maybe TRBD1 (5 bases). V was clipped by 3 bases and J by 0 bases, with 11 bases between them. There are 15 residues in the CDR3. Germline loops: CDR1 SEHNR, CDR2 FQNEAQ (reference sequence). Here the CDR3 DNA reads TGTGCCAGCAGCTTTTTCGACAGTTCTAACTATGGCTACACCTTC. It codes for CASSFFDSSNYGYTF.

This clonotype was detected a few times. The chain employs TRBV18 and TRBJ1-2, with 9 bases fitting TRBD1. Germline-derived CDR1 and CDR2 are KGHSH and LQKENI. The J segment lost 7 bases and the V segment lost 4 bases, leaving 7 bases of the junction unmatched. The CDR3 runs 14 residues. The CDR3 DNA reads as TGTGCCAGCTCACAAGGACAGGGGATGCGTGGCTACACCTTC. This gives the protein CASSQGQGMRGYTF.

This clonotype has more than one count but fewer than ten. The chain carries TRBV10-3 and TRBJ1-4; D is undetermined. Per germline, CDR1 ENHRY and CDR2 SYGVKD. The CDR3 is made up of 16 amino acids. V gave up 3 bases and J gave up 0 bases, with 11 bases separating them. CDR3 DNA sequence: TGTGCCATCAGTGACGGCGGATCCACAACTAATGAAAAACTGTTTTTT. Amino acids: CAISDGGSTTNEKLFF.

This clonotype occurred many times. The V call is TRBV20-1, the J call TRBJ2-2; D possibly corresponds to TRBD2 (5 bases). The CDR3 has 14 amino acids. Trimming left V 5 bases short and J 0 bases short, with 10 bases between. The V gene's germline CDR1 is DFQATT and CDR2 SNEGSKA (reference sequence). CDR3 sequence reads: CSAEEAPNTGELFF. The CDR3 nucleotides are TGCAGTGCTGAGGAGGCTCCGAACACCGGGGAGCTGTTTTTT.

This clonotype was counted many times. This rearrangement joins TRBV28 to TRBJ2-1; 10 bases are shared with TRBD2. V shed 6 bases and J 0 bases; nucleotides not matched to a gene: 5. The CDR3 loop spans 16 amino acids. CDR1 and CDR2 (germline): MDHEN, SYDVKM. The CDR3 loop reads CASREAGGSSYNEQFF. CDR3 nucleotide sequence: TGTGCCAGCAGAGAAGCGGGGGGGAGCTCCTACAATGAGCAGTTCTTC.

J is TRBJ2-2 and V is TRBV20-1, with 12 bases aligning to TRBD1. The CDR3 runs to 14 residues. Germline V gives CDR1 DFQATT, CDR2 SNEGSKA (reference sequence). The trim removed 5 bases at V and 6 bases at J, leaving 4 bases unmatched. DNA for the CDR3: TGCAGTGCTGGGGGACAGGGGGCATCCGGGGAGCTGTTTTTT. It codes for CSAGGQGASGELFF.

Concerning this clonotype itself: This may be a read error: a much more frequent sequence differs by one nucleotide. The rearrangement joins TRBV11-2 to TRBJ2-1; 8 bases fit TRBD2. The CDR3 spans 14 residues. After removal of 5 bases from V and 8 bases from J, the junction contained 8 bases not matched to a gene. Germline CDR1 SGHAT, CDR2 FQNNGV. The CDR3 loop is CASSVLSGMDEQFF. DNA for the CDR3: TGTGCCAGCAGCGTTCTTAGCGGGATGGATGAGCAGTTCTTC. Supplemented by reference TRBV11-2 and TRBJ2-1, the full variable domain reads EAGVAQSPRYKIIEKRQSVAFWCNPISGHATLYWYQQILGQGPKLLIQFQNNGVVDDSQLPKDRFSAERLKGVDSTLKIQPAKLEDSAVYLCASSVLSGMDEQFFGPGTRLTVL.

This clonotype was recorded once. V gene TRBV6-5 combines with J gene TRBJ1-1; D gene uncertain. The CDR3 has 11 amino acids. Germline loops: CDR1 MNHEY, CDR2 SVGAGI. V was clipped by 2 bases and J by 10 bases, with 8 bases between them. The CDR3 protein is CASSYLRGAFF. The CDR3 bases are TGTGCCAGCAGTTACCTACGGGGAGCTTTCTTT.

At least ten counts were recorded for this clonotype. V usage is TRBV7-3 and J usage is TRBJ1-1; D call uncertain. V was shortened by 3 bases and J by 1 base, with 6 bases between the two germline ends. Germline CDR1 reads SGHTA; CDR2 reads FQGTGA. This CDR3 spans 13 amino acids. The CDR3 loop is CASSFGRNTEAFF. The CDR3 DNA follows: TGTGCCAGCAGCTTCGGGAGGAACACTGAAGCTTTCTTT.

This sequence joins TRBV20-1 and TRBJ2-1; D is possibly TRBD1 (6 bases). V lost 2 bases to trimming and J lost 6 bases, with 17 bases between them. CDR1 is DFQATT and CDR2 is SNEGSKA in the germline V gene (reference sequence). This CDR3 is 15 amino acids long. The CDR3: CSARSFPGDLNEQFF. The CDR3 coding sequence is TGCAGTGCTAGATCCTTCCCAGGGGACCTCAATGAGCAGTTCTTC.

At least ten counts were recorded for this clonotype. J is TRBJ2-1 and V is TRBV6-1; D is ambiguous. The CDR3 is made up of 11 amino acids. Germline CDR1 is MNHNS and CDR2 is SASEGT. Trimming took 6 bases from V and 5 from J, leaving 5 bases between them. DNA for the CDR3: TGTGCCAGCAGGGGTAACAATGAGCAGTTCTTC. It translates to CASRGNNEQFF.

This sequence joins TRBV4-1 and TRBJ1-1; 8 nucleotides match TRBD1. This CDR3 comprises 15 residues. Germline lookup yields CDR1 MGHRA and CDR2 YSYEKL. V was clipped by 4 bases and J by 1 base; unmatched bases: 5. CDR3 nucleotides: TGCGCCAGCAGCCCAGGGGGCCTGGGGAACACTGAAGCTTTCTTT. This codes for CASSPGGLGNTEAFF.

The chain combines TRBV28 with TRBJ2-2; 10 bases fit TRBD1. The CDR3 totals 18 residues. The V segment lost 4 bases and the J segment 3 bases; nucleotides outside the gene matches: 11. Germline-derived CDR1 and CDR2 are MDHEN and SYDVKM. The CDR3 DNA reads TGTGCCAGCAGTTCGGATCCGGGACAGGGGCCCTACACCGGGGAGCTGTTTTTT. Protein sequence: CASSSDPGQGPYTGELFF. The variable domain in full, completed from reference TRBV28 and TRBJ2-2, reads DVKVTQSSRYLVKRTGEKVFLECVQDMDHENMFWYRQDPGLGLRLIYFSYDVKMKEKGDIPEGYSVSREKKERFSLILESASTNQTSMYLCASSSDPGQGPYTGELFFGEGSRLTVL.

The sample holds many counts of this clonotype. The V gene is TRBV11-2, the J gene TRBJ2-5; tentatively, D is TRBD1 (6 bases). This CDR3 region has 13 residues. Germline V lookup: CDR1 SGHAT, CDR2 FQNNGV. V shed 6 bases and J shed 5 bases, with 13 bases lying between them. The CDR3 reads CASRQQGRETQYF. As DNA, the CDR3 is TGTGCCAGCAGGCAACAGGGCCGTGAGACCCAGTACTTC.

This clonotype was counted many times. The chain has TRBV20-1 and TRBJ1-2; weak D call: TRBD1 (5 bases). The CDR3 has 13 amino acids. In germline, CDR1 is DFQATT, CDR2 SNEGSKA (reference sequence). Trimming took 5 bases from V and 2 from J, leaving 12 bases between them. The CDR3 here is CSAWDGRNYGYTF. The DNA of the CDR3 is TGCAGTGCTTGGGACGGAAGAAACTATGGCTACACCTTC.

This clonotype appeared a few times. The V call is TRBV5-1, the J call TRBJ1-5; no definite D call. This CDR3 contains 15 residues. In germline, CDR1 is SGHRS, CDR2 YFSETQ. The ends were cut back, 4 bases at V and 2 bases at J, with 13 bases in the middle. The chain's CDR3 is CASSPSTGGNQPQHF. The DNA for the CDR3 is TGCGCCAGCAGCCCATCGACCGGGGGCAATCAGCCCCAGCATTTT. The full variable domain, completed using reference TRBV5-1 and TRBJ1-5, is KAGVTQTPRYLIKTRGQQVTLSCSPISGHRSVSWYQQTPGQGLQFLFEYFSETQRNKGNFPGRFSGRQFSNSRSEMNVSTLELGDSALYLCASSPSTGGNQPQHFGDGTRLSIL.

This clonotype was counted ten times or more. This CDR3 is CASSPTGGLGQPQHF. In nucleotides, the CDR3 is TGTGCCAGCAGTCCGACAGGGGGTTTAGGGCAGCCCCAGCATTTT. V is TRBV6-1 and J is TRBJ1-5; 9 bases match TRBD1. The CDR3 runs to 15 residues. Trimming removed 5 bases from V and 7 bases from J; junction bases left unmatched: 9. Germline-derived CDR1 and CDR2 are MNHNS and SASEGT.